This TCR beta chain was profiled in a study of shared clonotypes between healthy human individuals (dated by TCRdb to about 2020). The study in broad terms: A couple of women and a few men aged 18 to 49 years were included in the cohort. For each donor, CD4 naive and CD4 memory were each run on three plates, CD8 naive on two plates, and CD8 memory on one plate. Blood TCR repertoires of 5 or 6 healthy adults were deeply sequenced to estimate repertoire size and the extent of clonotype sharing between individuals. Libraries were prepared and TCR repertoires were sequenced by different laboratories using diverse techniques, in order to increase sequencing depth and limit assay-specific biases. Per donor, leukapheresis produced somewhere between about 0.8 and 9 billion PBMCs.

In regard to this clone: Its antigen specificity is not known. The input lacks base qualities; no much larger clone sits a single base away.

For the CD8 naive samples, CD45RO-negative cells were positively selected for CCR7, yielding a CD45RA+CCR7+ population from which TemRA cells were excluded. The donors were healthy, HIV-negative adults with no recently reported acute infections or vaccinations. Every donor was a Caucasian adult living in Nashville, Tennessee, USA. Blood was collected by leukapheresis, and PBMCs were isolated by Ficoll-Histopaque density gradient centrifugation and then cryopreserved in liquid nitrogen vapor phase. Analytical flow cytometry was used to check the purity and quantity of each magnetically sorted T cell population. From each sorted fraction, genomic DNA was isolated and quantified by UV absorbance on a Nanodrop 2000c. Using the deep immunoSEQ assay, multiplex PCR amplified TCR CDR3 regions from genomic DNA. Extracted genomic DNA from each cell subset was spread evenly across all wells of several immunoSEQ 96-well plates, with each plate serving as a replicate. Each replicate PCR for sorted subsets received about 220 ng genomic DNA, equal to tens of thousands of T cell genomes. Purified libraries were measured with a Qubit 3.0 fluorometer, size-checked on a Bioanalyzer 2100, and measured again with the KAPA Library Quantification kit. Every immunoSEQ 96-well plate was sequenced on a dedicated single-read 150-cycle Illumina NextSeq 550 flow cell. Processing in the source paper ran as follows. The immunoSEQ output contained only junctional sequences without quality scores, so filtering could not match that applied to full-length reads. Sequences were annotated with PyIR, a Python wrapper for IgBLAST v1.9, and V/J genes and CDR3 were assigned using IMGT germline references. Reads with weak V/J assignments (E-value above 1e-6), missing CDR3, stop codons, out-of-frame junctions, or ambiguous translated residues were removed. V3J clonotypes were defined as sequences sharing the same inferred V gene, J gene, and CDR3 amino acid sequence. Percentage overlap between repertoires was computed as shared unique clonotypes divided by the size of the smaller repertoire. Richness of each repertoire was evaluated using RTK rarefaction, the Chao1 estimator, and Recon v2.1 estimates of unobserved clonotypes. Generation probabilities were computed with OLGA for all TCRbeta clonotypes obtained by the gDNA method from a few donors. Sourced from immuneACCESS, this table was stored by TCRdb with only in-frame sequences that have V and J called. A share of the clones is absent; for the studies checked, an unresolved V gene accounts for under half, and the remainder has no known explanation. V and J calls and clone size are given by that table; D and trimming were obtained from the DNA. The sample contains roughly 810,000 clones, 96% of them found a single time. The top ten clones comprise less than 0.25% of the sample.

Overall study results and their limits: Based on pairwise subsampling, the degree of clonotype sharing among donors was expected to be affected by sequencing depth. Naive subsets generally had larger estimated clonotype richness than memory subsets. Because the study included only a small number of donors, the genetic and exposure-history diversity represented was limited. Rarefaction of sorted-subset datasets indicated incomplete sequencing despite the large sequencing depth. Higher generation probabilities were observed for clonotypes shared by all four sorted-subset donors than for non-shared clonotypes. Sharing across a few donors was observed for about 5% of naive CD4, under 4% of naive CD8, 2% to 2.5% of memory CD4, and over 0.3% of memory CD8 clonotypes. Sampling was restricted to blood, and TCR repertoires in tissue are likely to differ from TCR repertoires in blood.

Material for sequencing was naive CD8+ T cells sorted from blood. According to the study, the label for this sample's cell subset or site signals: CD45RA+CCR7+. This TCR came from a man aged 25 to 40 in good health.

The CDR3 is CASSSGPTYEQYF. The DNA sequence reads TGTGCCAGTAGTTCCGGACCTACCTACGAGCAGTACTTC. The rearrangement combines TRBV19 with TRBJ2-7; the D gene assignment is ambiguous. Per the germline V gene (reference sequence), LNHDA is the CDR1 and SQIVND is the CDR2. V gives up 5 bases and J gives up 2 bases, and the segment between their germline ends measures 10 bases. The CDR3 holds 13 amino acids from the cysteine to the phenylalanine. Only the CDR3 part of the read is kept: 39 bases, read in frame from the first base.